This TCR beta chain stems from a study of T-cell memory formation after mild COVID-19. General study points: That cross-reactive memory joined was suggested by some responding clones appearing in pre-infection memory. A second wave of clones peaked on day 37, and their SARS-CoV-2 specificity went unconfirmed.

A remark on this clonotype: The antigen is undetermined.

From the 5' RACE reads, TCRdb called clonotypes with MiXCR, one entry per CDR3 protein. The repertoire has 380,000 or so distinct CDR3 sequences, 14% of them found once; the top ten carry roughly a fifth. Germline assignment: CDR1 KGHSH and CDR2 LQKENI. Between the trimmed V and J ends, which lost 2 bases and 5 bases, there was a span of 10 bases. The CDR3 loop spans 14 amino acids. The sample taken for sequencing was PBMCs or a T cell subset sorted from them (not recorded which). The chain couples TRBV18 to TRBJ2-1; possible D gene TRBD1, 5 bases. The receptor's source is a young man who had mild COVID-19 (a few samples of this study predate the infection). Cell type and time point are not known. The CDR3 coding sequence is TGTGCCAGCTCACCAGGGGCAAGGGACAATGAGCAGTTCTTC. It yields the protein CASSPGARDNEQFF.